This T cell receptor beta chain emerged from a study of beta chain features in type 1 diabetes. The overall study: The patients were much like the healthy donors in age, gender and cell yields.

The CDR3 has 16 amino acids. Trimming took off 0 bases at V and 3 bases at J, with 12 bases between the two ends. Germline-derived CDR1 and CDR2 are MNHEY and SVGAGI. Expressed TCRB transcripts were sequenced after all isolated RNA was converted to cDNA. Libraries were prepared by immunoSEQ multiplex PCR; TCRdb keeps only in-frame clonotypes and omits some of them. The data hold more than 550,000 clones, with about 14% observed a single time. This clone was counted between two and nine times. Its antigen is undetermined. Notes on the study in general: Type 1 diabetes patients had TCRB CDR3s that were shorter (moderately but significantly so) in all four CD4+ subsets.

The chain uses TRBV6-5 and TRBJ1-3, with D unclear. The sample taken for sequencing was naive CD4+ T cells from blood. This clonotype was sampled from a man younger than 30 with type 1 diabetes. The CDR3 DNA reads TGTGCCAGCAGTTACTCGATTGAACCTGGTGGAAACACCATATATTTT. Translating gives CASSYSIEPGGNTIYF.